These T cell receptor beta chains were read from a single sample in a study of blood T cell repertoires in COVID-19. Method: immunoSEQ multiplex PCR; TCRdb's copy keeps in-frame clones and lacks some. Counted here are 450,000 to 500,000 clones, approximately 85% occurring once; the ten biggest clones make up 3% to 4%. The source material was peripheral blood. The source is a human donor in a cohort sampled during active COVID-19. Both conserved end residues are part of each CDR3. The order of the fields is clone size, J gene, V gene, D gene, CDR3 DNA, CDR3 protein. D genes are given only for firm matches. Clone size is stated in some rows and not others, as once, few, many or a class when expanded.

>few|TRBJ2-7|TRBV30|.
TGTGCCTGGAGTGTGGGGCAGGGCCTCAACTACGAGCAGTACTTC
CAWSVGQGLNYEQYF
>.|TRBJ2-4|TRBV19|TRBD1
TGTGCCAGTAGTGTCGACAGGGTGAACATTCAGTACTTC
CASSVDRVNIQYF
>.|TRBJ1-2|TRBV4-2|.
TGTGCCAGCAGCCCCGTGAGCAGGACACGAACTAACTATGGCTACACCTTC
CASSPVSRTRTNYGYTF
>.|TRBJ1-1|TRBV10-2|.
TGCGCCAGCCTGGACATAGGGAAGGACACTGAAGCTTTCTTT
CASLDIGKDTEAFF
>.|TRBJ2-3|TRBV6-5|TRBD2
TGTGCCAGCAGCCGACTAGCGGGAGCCCAAGATACGCAGTATTTT
CASSRLAGAQDTQYF
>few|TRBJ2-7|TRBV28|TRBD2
TGTGCCAGCAGTTTAGGGGAGGTAGGACTAGCGGGATCCTACGAGCAGTACTTC
CASSLGEVGLAGSYEQYF
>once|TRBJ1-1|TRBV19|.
TGTGCCAGTAGTATCCTTGGGGGGACTGAAGCTTTCTTT
CASSILGGTEAFF
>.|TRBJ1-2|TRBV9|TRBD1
TGTGCCAGCAGCGTAGGAGGAGGGGGCGAGGATGGCTACACCTTC
CASSVGGGGEDGYTF
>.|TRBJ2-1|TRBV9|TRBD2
TGTGCCAGCAGCCCCCTGACTAGCGTCCCGGTTGAGCAGTTCTTC
CASSPLTSVPVEQFF
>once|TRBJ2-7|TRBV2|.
TGTGCCAGCACTTCGGAGGGGGGGGCTGGCTACGAGCAGTACTTC
CASTSEGGAGYEQYF
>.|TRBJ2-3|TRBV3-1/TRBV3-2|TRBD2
TGTGCCAGCAGCCAAGAGTCGGGAGGGACAGATACGCAGTATTTT
CASSQESGGTDTQYF
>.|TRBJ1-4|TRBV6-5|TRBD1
TGTGCCAGCAGTCCCCGGACAGGGTCGGGGGAAAAACTGTTTTTT
CASSPRTGSGEKLFF
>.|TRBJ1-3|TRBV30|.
TGTGCCTGGAGCCCCGAGCCTTTGGGAAACACCATATATTTT
CAWSPEPLGNTIYF
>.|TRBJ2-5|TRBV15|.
TGTGCCACCAGCAGAGATCGAGGCAGGGTAGGAGAGACCCAGTACTTC
CATSRDRGRVGETQYF
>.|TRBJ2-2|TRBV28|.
TGTGCCAGCAGACAACCTAGCGCCGGGGAGCTGTTTTTT
CASRQPSAGELFF
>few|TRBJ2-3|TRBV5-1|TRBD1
TGCGCCAGCAGCTTGAGAGGGACAGGGGGGGTCACAGATACGCAGTATTTT
CASSLRGTGGVTDTQYF
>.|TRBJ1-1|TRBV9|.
TGTGCCAGCAGCGTAGCCTATAGCACTGAAGCTTTCTTT
CASSVAYSTEAFF
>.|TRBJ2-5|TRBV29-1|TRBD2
TGCAGCGTTCCCCCGGGGGGGGCCTGGGAGACCCAGTACTTC
CSVPPGGAWETQYF
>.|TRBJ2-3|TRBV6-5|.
TGTGCCAGCAGTTCCGCAGGGGTCAGCACAGATACGCAGTATTTT
CASSSAGVSTDTQYF
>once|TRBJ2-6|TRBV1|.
TGCACCAGCAGCAGCCCTGGGGCCAACGTCCTGACTTTC
CTSSSPGANVLTF
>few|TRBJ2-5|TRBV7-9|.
TGTGCCAGCAGCTTAGATGGTTGGGGCAGTGAGTACTTC
CASSLDGWGSEYF
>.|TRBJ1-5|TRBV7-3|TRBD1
TGTGCCAGCAGCTTGACAGGGGGCAATCAGCCCCAGCATTTT
CASSLTGGNQPQHF
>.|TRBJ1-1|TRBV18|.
TGTGCCAGCTCACCCACAGCAAACACTGAAGCTTTCTTT
CASSPTANTEAFF
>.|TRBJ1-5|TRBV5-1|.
TGCGCCAGCAGCTTGTCGGGGGGCAGCAATCAGCCCCAGCATTTT
CASSLSGGSNQPQHF
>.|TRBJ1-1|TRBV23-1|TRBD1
TGCGCCAGCAGTCGGACAGACAGGGAGTTTGAAGCTTTCTTT
CASSRTDREFEAFF
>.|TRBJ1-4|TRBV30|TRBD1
TGTGCCTGGAGCCCAAACAGGGGGCGCCCGGATGGTCTACGTGAAAAACTGTTTTTT
CAWSPNRGRPDGLREKLFF
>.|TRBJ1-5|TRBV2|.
TGTGCCAGCAGTGAGAACAGGAATCAGCCCCAGCATTTT
CASSENRNQPQHF
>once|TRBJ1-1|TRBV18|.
TGTGCCAGCTCACCACCTAGGGGGACTGAAGCTTTCTTT
CASSPPRGTEAFF
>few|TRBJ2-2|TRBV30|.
TGTGCCTGGAGTTCCCCCGGGGGCACCGGGGAGCTGTTTTTT
CAWSSPGGTGELFF
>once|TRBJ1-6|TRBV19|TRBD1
TGTGCCAGTAGTATGGACAGGGGTAATTCACCCCTCCACTTT
CASSMDRGNSPLHF
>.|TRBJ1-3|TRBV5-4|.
TGTGCCAGCAGCGTGGGACACTCTGGAAACACCATATATTTT
CASSVGHSGNTIYF
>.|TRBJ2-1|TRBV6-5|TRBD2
TGTGCCAGCAGTCTAGGACTAGCGGGAGCATATGAGCAGTTCTTC
CASSLGLAGAYEQFF
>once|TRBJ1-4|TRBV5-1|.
TGCGCCAGCAGCTGGGTCGCGGAGAATGAAAAACTGTTTTTT
CASSWVAENEKLFF
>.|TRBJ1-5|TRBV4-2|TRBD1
TGTGCCAGCAGCCAAGAACCAGGGGGGAATCAGCCCCAGCATTTT
CASSQEPGGNQPQHF
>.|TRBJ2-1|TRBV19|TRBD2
TGTGCCAGTAGCCCGACTAGCGGGAGAGTCAATGAGCAGTTCTTC
CASSPTSGRVNEQFF
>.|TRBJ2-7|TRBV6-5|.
TGTGCCAGCAGCGCACTACAGCGACCCGGGGGCGAGCAGTACTTC
CASSALQRPGGEQYF
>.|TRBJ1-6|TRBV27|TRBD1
TGTGCCAGCAGATGGCAGGGGGTGCTTAATTCACCCCTCCACTTT
CASRWQGVLNSPLHF
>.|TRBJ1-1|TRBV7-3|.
TGTGCCAGCAGCTTAAATCCGGGTCGCGCTGAAGCTTTCTTT
CASSLNPGRAEAFF
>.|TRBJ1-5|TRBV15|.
TGTGCCACCAGCAGAGAGGGAGGTGGTCAGCCCCAGCATTTT
CATSREGGGQPQHF
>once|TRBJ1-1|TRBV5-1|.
TGCGCCAGCAGCTTGGAGTATAAGGGGCGCGAAGCTTTCTTT
CASSLEYKGREAFF
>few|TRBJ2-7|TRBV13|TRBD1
TGTGCCAGCAGCAACAGGGACAGGGAGGAGCAGTACTTC
CASSNRDREEQYF
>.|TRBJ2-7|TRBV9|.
TGTGCCAGCAGCTTTCGGGTCGGGACAACCTACGAGCAGTACTTC
CASSFRVGTTYEQYF
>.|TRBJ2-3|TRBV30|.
TGTGCCTGGACCCCCACCCTACGCGGGGTGGATACGCAGTATTTT
CAWTPTLRGVDTQYF
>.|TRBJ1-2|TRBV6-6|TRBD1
TGTGCCAGCAGTCGGAAAAATACAGGGGGAGGTGGCTATGGCTACACCTTC
CASSRKNTGGGGYGYTF
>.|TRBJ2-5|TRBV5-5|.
TGTGCCAGCAGCTTGGCCAATGCGGCAGCCCAAGAGACCCAGTACTTC
CASSLANAAAQETQYF
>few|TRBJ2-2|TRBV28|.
TGTGCCAGCAGTAAACAGGGTCTAATGGAGCTGTTTTTT
CASSKQGLMELFF
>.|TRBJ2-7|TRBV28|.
TGTGCCAGCACCTCCTCGGGGATACTACGCGAGCAGTACTTC
CASTSSGILREQYF
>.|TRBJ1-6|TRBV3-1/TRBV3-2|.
TGTGCCAGCAGCCCCCTCTACGGTTCGAATTCACCCCTCCACTTT
CASSPLYGSNSPLHF
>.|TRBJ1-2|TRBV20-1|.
TGCAGTGCTAGTGAGGGGGGGCCCAGGAACGACTACACCTTC
CSASEGGPRNDYTF
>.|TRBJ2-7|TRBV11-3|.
TGTGCCAGCAGCTTTGCGGGGGCGCGTGAGCAGTACTTC
CASSFAGAREQYF
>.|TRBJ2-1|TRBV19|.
TGTGCCAGTAGTATAAGAGTTAGCGGTCGAACCTACAATGAGCAGTTCTTC
CASSIRVSGRTYNEQFF
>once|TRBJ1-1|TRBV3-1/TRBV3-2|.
TGTGCCAGCAGCCAAGAAAGGGGGGGCACTGAAGCTTTCTTT
CASSQERGGTEAFF